Below are 14 T cell receptor beta chains sequenced from a single sample in a study of cytomegalovirus exposure and HLA in healthy donors. PCR employed 60 Vbeta and 13 Jbeta primers. Only in-frame clones appear in the TCRdb table, and some are missing; sequencing was by immunoSEQ multiplex PCR. The table shows 90,000 to 110,000 clones, with 73% occurring only once. Sequencing was carried out using PBMCs. The receptors were sampled from a man aged 40-49 years in good health and CMV-seronegative.

With respect to this clone: Other DNA variants within this sample encode the same CDR3. The chain combines TRBV2 with TRBJ2-2; tentatively, D is TRBD1 (5 bases). CDR1 and CDR2 from the germline V gene are SNHLY and FYNNEI. V lost 7 bases and J 4 bases, leaving 13 bases between the germline ends. The CDR3 sequence is 14 residues long. CDR3 sequence: CASKGQGGTGELFF. CDR3 DNA sequence: TGTGCCAGCAAGGGTCAGGGCGGCACCGGGGAGCTGTTTTTT.

This chain uses TRBV27 with TRBJ2-2; the D gene is possibly TRBD2 (6 bases). Trimming left V 5 bases short and J 0 bases short, with 13 bases between. Germline V lookup: CDR1 MNHEY, CDR2 SMNVEV (reference sequence). The CDR3 has 16 amino acids. The CDR3 DNA follows: TGTGCCAGCAGTCTCTCGGGGGATCCGAACACCGGGGAGCTGTTTTTT. It encodes CASSLSGDPNTGELFF.

The CDR3 DNA sequence: TGTGCCAGCAGGTCTAAGCTTTTAGAGACCCAGTACTTC. Its protein is CASRSKLLETQYF. The chain employs TRBV6-1 and TRBJ2-5; D gene uncertain. Germline V gene data show CDR1 as MNHNS and CDR2 as SASEGT. CDR3 length: 13 residues. The germline V and J ends were trimmed by 6 bases and 4 bases, with 12 bases remaining between them.

The chain is built from TRBV25-1 and TRBJ2-1, with TRBD2 as a possible D gene (7 bases). The CDR3 is 16 amino acids. V was cut by 0 bases and J by 7 bases, with 16 bases left in between. In germline, CDR1 is MGHDK, CDR2 SYGVNS. CDR3 coding DNA: TGTGCCAGCAGTGAATATAAGGGGGGGGGCTCGAATGAGCAGTTCTTC. Its translation is CASSEYKGGGSNEQFF.

Only a few counts were recorded for this clone. V usage is TRBV5-6 and J usage is TRBJ1-4; D remains unclear. Germline CDR1 is SGHDT and CDR2 is YYEEEE. The CDR3 has 14 residues. V dropped 3 bases and J dropped 4 bases, with 10 bases sitting between them. CDR3 sequence (DNA): TGTGCCAGCAGCTCCACAGAACTTAATGAAAAACTGTTTTTT. Translation: CASSSTELNEKLFF.

The J gene is TRBJ2-5, the V gene TRBV10-3; 10 nucleotides align to TRBD2. The CDR3 covers 13 residues. The germline CDR1 and CDR2 sequences are ENHRY and SYGVKD. Trimming took 10 bases from V and 2 from J; bases not matched to a gene: 4. CDR3 in amino acids: CASSGGDQETQYF. The DNA of the CDR3 is TGTGCCAGCAGCGGGGGGGATCAAGAGACCCAGTACTTC.

The chain recombines TRBV9 with TRBJ2-3; tentative D call: TRBD1 (6 bases). CDR3 length equals 15 residues. CDR1 and CDR2 (germline): SGDLS, YYNGEE. V lost 0 bases to trimming and J lost 2 bases, with 10 bases between them. CDR3 sequence reads: CASSVGWDTTDTQYF. The CDR3 nucleotides read TGTGCCAGCAGCGTAGGGTGGGACACCACAGATACGCAGTATTTT.

This chain joins TRBV19 and TRBJ1-6, with 7 nucleotides matching TRBD1. In germline, CDR1 is LNHDA, CDR2 SQIVND (reference sequence). Trimming at V came to 3 bases and at J to 5 bases, leaving 4 bases not matched to a gene. This CDR3 is 15 amino acids long. CDR3 nucleotides: TGTGCCAGTAGTATCTCCACAGGGGATAATTCACCCCTCCACTTT. Amino acid sequence: CASSISTGDNSPLHF.

The rearrangement links TRBV11-3 to TRBJ2-6; D not resolved. V was cut by 5 bases and J by 2 bases, with 7 bases left in between. This CDR3 comprises 14 residues. Germline V gene lookup returns CDR1 SGHNT and CDR2 YENEEA. CDR3 nucleotide sequence: TGTGCCAGCAGCCCCAGTACTGGGGCCAACGTCCTGACTTTC. The encoded protein is CASSPSTGANVLTF.

This clone was seen just once. The J gene is TRBJ1-2, the V gene TRBV7-8; tentative D call: TRBD1 (6 bases). CDR3 length: 18 amino acids. Per germline, CDR1 SGHVS and CDR2 FQNEAQ. The V end lost 5 bases, the J end lost 6 bases, and 28 bases lay between the germline ends. The DNA of the CDR3 is TGTGCCAGCAGCCCAGTGTTCTCCATGGGCAGGGGCAAGGATGGCTACACCTTC. Its translation is CASSPVFSMGRGKDGYTF.

This clone appeared once. The J gene is TRBJ1-1, the V gene TRBV15, with D perhaps TRBD1 (5 bases). Deletions cut 1 base from V and 4 bases from J, with 13 bases between. Germline V gives CDR1 LNHNV, CDR2 YYDKDF (reference sequence). The CDR3 runs to 15 residues. The CDR3 loop reads CATSRGGGVGTEAFF. In DNA form, the CDR3 reads TGTGCCACCAGCAGAGGGGGAGGGGTCGGCACTGAAGCTTTCTTT.

This clone occurred a few times. V and J are TRBV19 and TRBJ1-3; perhaps TRBD1 as D (6 bases). This CDR3 has 16 amino acids. Trimming pared 4 bases from V and 0 bases from J, leaving 13 bases between. CDR1 and CDR2 from the germline V gene are LNHDA and SQIVND (reference sequence). The CDR3 region has the DNA TGTGCCAGTAGTAGAGCCCCGACAGGCTCTGGAAACACCATATATTTT. Translating it yields CASSRAPTGSGNTIYF.

J is TRBJ1-6 and V is TRBV7-2; D gene uncertain. Germline lookup yields CDR1 SGHTA and CDR2 FQGNSA. Deletions cut 4 bases from V and 0 bases from J, with 10 bases between. The length of the CDR3 is 16 residues. In DNA, the CDR3 is TGTGCCAGCAGCTCCCAGGTCAGCTCCTATAATTCACCCCTCCACTTT. Protein sequence: CASSSQVSSYNSPLHF.

This clone was seen only a few times. The chain links TRBV4-3 to TRBJ2-5; TRBD2 matches at 7 bases. Germline V lookup: CDR1 LGHNA, CDR2 YSLEER. The CDR3 length is 16 residues. V was pared by 0 bases and J by 5 bases, with 9 bases of the junction left unmatched. CDR3 bases: TGCGCCAGCAGCCAAGATCTAACGGGGGGTATGGAGACCCAGTACTTC. This encodes CASSQDLTGGMETQYF.